This TCR beta chain comes out of a study of kidney transplant recipient with SARS-CoV-2 infection. TCRdb re-derived calls from the reads in MiXCR, one entry per CDR3 protein. Of approximately 250,000 distinct CDR3 sequences in the sample, about 28% were seen once. The V end lost 7 bases, the J end lost 0 bases, and 6 bases lay between the germline ends. This CDR3 is 12 amino acids long. Germline V gives CDR1 LNHDA, CDR2 SQIVND (reference sequence). This clonotype showed up many times. The rearrangement uses TRBV19 and TRBJ1-2; D remains ambiguous. Sequences were derived from a blood sample, sampled at baseline and between days 110 and 120 from a kidney transplant recipient. The TCR was taken from a male patient between 25 and 39 years old who had COVID-19 and was a kidney transplant recipient. Some T cells could come from the graft donor. The CDR3 DNA reads TGTGCCAGTACTCGGACTAACTATGGCTACACCTTC. It is translated as CASTRTNYGYTF.